The 13 T cell receptor beta chains in this list originate from one sample, sequenced in a study of post-analysis software for immune sequencing data. Findings of the study overall: Several TRBV segments, TRBV5-6, TRBV5-1 and TRBV20-1 among them, were found more frequent in patients than controls.

Unique molecular identifiers were built into the TCR beta cDNA libraries. In TCRdb, the PCR reads were re-called with MiXCR into one record per CDR3 protein. The data contain about 540,000 distinct CDR3 sequences, around 34% of them singletons. No antigen is known for these receptors. Specimen: blood. Every receptor here comes from a girl between 2 and 17 years old with multiple sclerosis.

This clonotype appeared a few times. V gene TRBV3-1 combines with J gene TRBJ2-1; D remains ambiguous. The V end was cut by 1 base, the J end by 6 bases, with 13 bases between. Germline V gene lookup returns CDR1 LGHDT and CDR2 YNNKEL (reference sequence). The CDR3 length is 15 residues. CDR3 protein: CASSQATASGNEQFF. The CDR3 coding sequence is TGTGCCAGCAGCCAAGCCACGGCCTCAGGCAATGAGCAGTTCTTC.

This clonotype turned up a few times. The chain links TRBV3-1 to TRBJ2-1; TRBD2 agrees at 12 bases. The V segment lost 6 bases and the J segment 4 bases; nucleotides outside the gene matches: 7. Germline V CDR1 and CDR2: LGHDT, YNNKEL (reference sequence). The length of the CDR3 is 16 residues. CDR3 nucleotide sequence: TGTGCCAGCAGTTCCACTAGCGGGGGGTCTTACAATGAGCAGTTCTTC. Amino acid sequence: CASSSTSGGSYNEQFF.

The chain recombines TRBV11-2 with TRBJ2-7; D not certain. The assigned J gene may be wrong: the sequence end matches TRBJ2-5 better. This CDR3 region has 12 residues. Germline V lookup: CDR1 SGHAT, CDR2 FQNNGV. For the CDR3, the DNA is TGTGCCAGCAGCCGGCTGCTGAAGACCCAGTACTTC. Translating it yields CASSRLLKTQYF.

The chain employs TRBV6-5 and TRBJ2-7; a possible D gene is TRBD2 (5 bases). The germline CDR1 and CDR2 sequences are MNHEY and SVGAGI. The CDR3 is 15 amino acids. Trimming took off 6 bases at V and 4 bases at J, with 19 bases between the two ends. CDR3 loop: CASRGTQLGEYEQYF. CDR3 nucleotides: TGTGCCAGCAGGGGCACCCAATTGGGAGAGTACGAGCAGTACTTC.

Details on this clonotype: Compared with germline, one end of the junction differs, possibly owing to a read error. The chain employs TRBV11-2 and TRBJ2-5; D may match TRBD1 or TRBD2 (5 bases each). Germline CDR1 is SGHAT and CDR2 is FQNNGV. This CDR3 has 14 residues. CDR3 nucleotides: TGTGCCAGCCATTCACCAGGGAGATGGGAGACTCAGTACTTC. Translating it yields CASHSPGRWETQYF.

The chain combines TRBV18 with TRBJ2-4, with 8 bases aligning to TRBD2. V shed 2 bases and J 3 bases; nucleotides not matched to a gene: 9. CDR3 size: 17 residues. Germline V lookup: CDR1 KGHSH, CDR2 LQKENI. CDR3 protein: CASSPLMTTSGKNIQYF. The CDR3 DNA follows: TGTGCCAGCTCACCATTAATGACCACTAGCGGCAAAAACATTCAGTACTTC.

This clonotype turned up a few times. The chain is built from TRBV29-1 and TRBJ2-7, with 8 bases identical to TRBD1. V lost 4 bases and J lost 2; bases outside the gene matches: 7. Germline CDR1 reads SQVTM; CDR2 reads ANQGSEA. The CDR3 has 14 amino acids. In nucleotides, the CDR3 is TGCAGCGTTGCCCCAGGGGGCTGGACCTACGAGCAGTACTTC. Its protein is CSVAPGGWTYEQYF.

The gene calls are TRBV5-5 and TRBJ2-2; D could derive from TRBD1 or TRBD2 (5 bases each). Trimming removed 0 bases at V and 0 bases at J, with 15 bases between. From germline, CDR1 is SGHKS and CDR2 YYEKEE (reference sequence). The CDR3 totals 18 residues. DNA of the CDR3: TGTGCCAGCAGCTTGGTACGGGGCAGCGATGCGAACACCGGGGAGCTGTTTTTT. Its translation is CASSLVRGSDANTGELFF. The whole variable domain, filled in from reference TRBV5-5 and TRBJ2-2, reads DAGVTQSPTHLIKTRGQQVTLRCSPISGHKSVSWYQQVLGQGPQFIFQYYEKEERGRGNFPDRFSARQFPNYSSELNVNALLLGDSALYLCASSLVRGSDANTGELFFGEGSRLTVL.

The sample holds a few counts of this clonotype. V and J are TRBV6-6 and TRBJ2-4; TRBD2 might be the D (6 bases). V lost 5 bases and J lost 3, with 17 bases in between. Per germline, CDR1 MNHNY and CDR2 SVGAGI (reference sequence). The CDR3 is 16 residues long. The CDR3 DNA is TGTGCCAGCAGTAATCACGGAGGGTTCTACAAAAACATTCAGTACTTC. Translating it yields CASSNHGGFYKNIQYF.

The V call is TRBV28, the J call TRBJ2-1, with TRBD2 identical over 11 bases. Looked up from germline, CDR1 is MDHEN and CDR2 is SYDVKM. CDR3 length: 17 amino acids. J was trimmed by 8 bases and V by 6 bases; bases with no gene match: 15. The CDR3 reads CASSLTIGTSGGDEQFF. The CDR3 DNA follows: TGTGCCAGCAGCCTGACTATTGGGACTAGCGGTGGGGATGAGCAGTTCTTC.

This clonotype was detected a few times. The chain links TRBV5-1 to TRBJ2-3; 8 bases match TRBD2. V lost 4 bases to trimming and J lost 2 bases; unmatched junction nucleotides: 12. The V gene's germline CDR1 is SGHRS and CDR2 YFSETQ. This CDR3 is 17 amino acids long. CDR3 in DNA: TGCGCCAGCAGCCTTCTCGAGCGGGGGAGTAACACAGATACGCAGTATTTT. It is translated as CASSLLERGSNTDTQYF. Using reference TRBV5-1 and TRBJ2-3 for the parts outside the CDR3, the full variable domain is KAGVTQTPRYLIKTRGQQVTLSCSPISGHRSVSWYQQTPGQGLQFLFEYFSETQRNKGNFPGRFSGRQFSNSRSEMNVSTLELGDSALYLCASSLLERGSNTDTQYFGPGTRLTVL.

This chain uses TRBV29-1 with TRBJ2-3, with D possibly being TRBD1 (6 bases). Per the germline V gene, CDR1 is SQVTM and CDR2 is ANQGSEA. V was clipped by 2 bases and J by 5 bases, with 11 bases between them. The CDR3 is made up of 13 amino acids. CDR3 nucleotides: TGCAGCGTTGAATCCCCAGGGGAAGATACGCAGTATTTT. As protein: CSVESPGEDTQYF.

V and J are TRBV29-1 and TRBJ2-7, with D tentatively TRBD1 or TRBD2 (5 bases each). The end of the DNA aligns better with TRBJ2-5, so the J call may be wrong. CDR1 SQVTM and CDR2 ANQGSEA come from the germline V gene. This CDR3 spans 12 amino acids. CDR3 amino acids: CSAVQGGETQYF. CDR3 coding DNA: TGCAGCGCCGTTCAGGGCGGGGAGACCCAGTACTTC.